This paragraph covers one T cell receptor (beta chain) sequence. Antigen specificity is unknown. The data were produced by immunoSEQ multiplex PCR, yet TCRdb's version contains in-frame clones alone and is incomplete. The repertoire holds 52,000 or so clones, with more than 65% as singletons. The germline V and J ends were trimmed by 3 bases and 5 bases, with 8 bases remaining between them. CDR3 size: 13 residues. Germline V gene lookup returns CDR1 SGHRS and CDR2 YFSETQ. The data were obtained in a study of radiotherapy plus CTLA-4 blockade in lung cancer. Overall study results and limits: TCR clones of tumor origin grew in blood after radiotherapy plus ipilimumab.

The TCR originated in a human donor with non-small cell lung cancer who had a partial response to radiotherapy plus ipilimumab. The sequences come from peripheral blood, collected from a patient treated with radiotherapy plus ipilimumab. The J gene is TRBJ2-2, the V gene TRBV5-1; no clear D. CDR3 DNA: TGCGCCAGCAGCTCTCAGACAACCGGGGAGCTGTTTTTT. Amino acid sequence: CASSSQTTGELFF.